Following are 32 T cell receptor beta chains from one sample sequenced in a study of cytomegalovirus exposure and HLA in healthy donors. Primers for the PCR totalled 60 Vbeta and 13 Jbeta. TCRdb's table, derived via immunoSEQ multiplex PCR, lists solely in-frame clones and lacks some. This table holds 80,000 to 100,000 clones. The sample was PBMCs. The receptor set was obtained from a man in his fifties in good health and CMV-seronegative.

The CDR3 DNA reads TGTGCCAGCATATGGTCAGGGAAATATAGCAATCAGCCCCAGCATTTT. It codes for CASIWSGKYSNQPQHF. This chain uses TRBV28 with TRBJ1-5, with D maybe TRBD1 (5 bases). V shed 7 bases and J shed 0 bases, with 16 bases lying between them. The CDR3 consists of 16 residues. Germline V gene sequence: CDR1 MDHEN, CDR2 SYDVKM.

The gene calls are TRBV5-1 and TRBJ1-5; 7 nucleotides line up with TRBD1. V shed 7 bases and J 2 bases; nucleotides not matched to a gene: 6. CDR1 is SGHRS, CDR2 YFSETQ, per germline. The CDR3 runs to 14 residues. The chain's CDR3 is CASSTGTGNQPQHF. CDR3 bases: TGCGCCAGCTCCACTGGGACAGGCAATCAGCCCCAGCATTTT. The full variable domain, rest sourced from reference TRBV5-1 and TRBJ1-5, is KAGVTQTPRYLIKTRGQQVTLSCSPISGHRSVSWYQQTPGQGLQFLFEYFSETQRNKGNFPGRFSGRQFSNSRSEMNVSTLELGDSALYLCASSTGTGNQPQHFGDGTRLSIL.

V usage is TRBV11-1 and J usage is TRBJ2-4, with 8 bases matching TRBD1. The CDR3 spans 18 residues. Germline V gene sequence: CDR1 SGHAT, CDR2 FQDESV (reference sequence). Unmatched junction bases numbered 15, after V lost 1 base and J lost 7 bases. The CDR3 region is CASSLGHGQGITWNIQYF. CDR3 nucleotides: TGTGCCAGCAGCTTAGGGCACGGACAGGGAATCACATGGAACATTCAGTACTTC.

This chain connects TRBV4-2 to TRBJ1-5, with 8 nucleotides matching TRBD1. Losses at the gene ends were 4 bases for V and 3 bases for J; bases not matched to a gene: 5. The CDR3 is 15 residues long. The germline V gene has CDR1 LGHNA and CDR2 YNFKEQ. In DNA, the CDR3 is TGTGCCAGCAGCCCCCGGGACAGGCACAATCAGCCCCAGCATTTT. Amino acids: CASSPRDRHNQPQHF.

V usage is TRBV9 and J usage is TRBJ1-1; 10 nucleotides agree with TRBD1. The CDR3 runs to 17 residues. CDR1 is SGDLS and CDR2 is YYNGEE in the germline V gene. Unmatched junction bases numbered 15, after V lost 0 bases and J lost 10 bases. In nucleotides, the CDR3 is TGTGCCAGCAGCGTAGATGAAAATCCCGGGACAGGGGACGGAGCTTTCTTT. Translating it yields CASSVDENPGTGDGAFF.

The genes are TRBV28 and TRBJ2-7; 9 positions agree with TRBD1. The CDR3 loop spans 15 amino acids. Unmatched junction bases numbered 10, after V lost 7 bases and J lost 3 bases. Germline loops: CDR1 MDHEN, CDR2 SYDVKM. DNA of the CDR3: TGTGCCAGCAATTCTGGATCGACAGGGGGCTACGAGCAGTACTTC. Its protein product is CASNSGSTGGYEQYF.

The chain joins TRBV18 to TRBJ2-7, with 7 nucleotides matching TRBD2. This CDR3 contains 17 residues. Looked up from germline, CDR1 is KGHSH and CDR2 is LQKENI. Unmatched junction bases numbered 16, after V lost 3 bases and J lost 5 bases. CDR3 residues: CASSPGLGFGTKNEQYF. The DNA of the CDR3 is TGTGCCAGCTCACCGGGTCTGGGTTTCGGGACTAAGAACGAGCAGTACTTC.

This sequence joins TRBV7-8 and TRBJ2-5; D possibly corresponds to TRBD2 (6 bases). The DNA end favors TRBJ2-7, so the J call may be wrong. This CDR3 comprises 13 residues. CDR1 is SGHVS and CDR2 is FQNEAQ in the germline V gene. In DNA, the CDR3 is TGTGCCAGCAGCTCCCGGCAGGGAGGCGAGCAGTACTTC. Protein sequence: CASSSRQGGEQYF.

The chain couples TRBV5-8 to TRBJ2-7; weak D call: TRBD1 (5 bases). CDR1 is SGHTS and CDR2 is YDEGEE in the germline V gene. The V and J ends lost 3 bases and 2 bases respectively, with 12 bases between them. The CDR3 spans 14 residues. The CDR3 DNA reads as TGTGCCAGCAGCTGGCAGGGCCCCACCTACGAGCAGTACTTC. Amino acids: CASSWQGPTYEQYF.

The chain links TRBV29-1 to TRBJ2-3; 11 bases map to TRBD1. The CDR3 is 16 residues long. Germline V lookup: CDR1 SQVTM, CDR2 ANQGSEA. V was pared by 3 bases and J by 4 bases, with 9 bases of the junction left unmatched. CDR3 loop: CSVETLGTGGADTQYF. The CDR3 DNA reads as TGCAGCGTTGAGACACTCGGGACAGGGGGAGCAGATACGCAGTATTTT.

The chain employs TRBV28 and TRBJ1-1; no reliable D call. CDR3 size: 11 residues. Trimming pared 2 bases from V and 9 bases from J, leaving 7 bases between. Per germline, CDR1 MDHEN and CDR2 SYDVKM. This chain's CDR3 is CASSLSSQAFF. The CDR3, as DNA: TGTGCCAGCAGTTTAAGCTCCCAAGCTTTCTTT.

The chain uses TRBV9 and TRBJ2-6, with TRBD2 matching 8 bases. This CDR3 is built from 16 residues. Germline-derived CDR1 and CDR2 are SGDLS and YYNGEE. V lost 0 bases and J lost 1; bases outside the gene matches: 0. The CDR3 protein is CASSVAGGSGANVLTF. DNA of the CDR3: TGTGCCAGCAGCGTAGCGGGAGGGTCTGGGGCCAACGTCCTGACTTTC.

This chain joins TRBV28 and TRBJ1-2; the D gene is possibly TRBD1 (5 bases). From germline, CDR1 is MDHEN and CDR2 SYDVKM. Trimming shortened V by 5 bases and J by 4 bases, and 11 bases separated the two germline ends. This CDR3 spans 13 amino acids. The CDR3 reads CASSLGHVYGYTF. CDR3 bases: TGTGCCAGCAGTCTCGGACACGTCTATGGCTACACCTTC.

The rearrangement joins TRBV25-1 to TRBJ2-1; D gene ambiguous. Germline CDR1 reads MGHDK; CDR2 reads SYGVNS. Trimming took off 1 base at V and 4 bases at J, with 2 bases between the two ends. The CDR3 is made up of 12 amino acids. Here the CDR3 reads CASSELYNEQFF. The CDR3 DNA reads TGTGCCAGCAGTGAATTATACAATGAGCAGTTCTTC.

CDR3 residues: CASGPQGLAGPYEQYF. The DNA for the CDR3 is TGTGCCAGTGGGCCCCAGGGACTAGCGGGACCCTACGAGCAGTACTTC. V gene TRBV19 combines with J gene TRBJ2-7, with 13 bases fitting TRBD2. The germline gives CDR1 LNHDA, CDR2 SQIVND (reference sequence). The CDR3 sequence is 16 residues long. The ends lost 8 bases at V and 2 bases at J; junction bases unmatched: 9.

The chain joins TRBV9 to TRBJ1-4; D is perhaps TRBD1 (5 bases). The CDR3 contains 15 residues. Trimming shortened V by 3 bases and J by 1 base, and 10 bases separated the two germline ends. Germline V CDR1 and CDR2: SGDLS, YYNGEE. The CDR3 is CASSGVTGTNEKLFF. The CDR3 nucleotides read TGTGCCAGCAGCGGCGTCACAGGAACTAATGAAAAACTGTTTTTT.

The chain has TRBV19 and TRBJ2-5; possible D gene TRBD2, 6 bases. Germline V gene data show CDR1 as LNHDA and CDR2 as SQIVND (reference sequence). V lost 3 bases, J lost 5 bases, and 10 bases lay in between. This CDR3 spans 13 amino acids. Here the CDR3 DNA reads TGTGCCAGTAGTATTGGGGGACTGGAGACCCAGTACTTC. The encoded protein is CASSIGGLETQYF.

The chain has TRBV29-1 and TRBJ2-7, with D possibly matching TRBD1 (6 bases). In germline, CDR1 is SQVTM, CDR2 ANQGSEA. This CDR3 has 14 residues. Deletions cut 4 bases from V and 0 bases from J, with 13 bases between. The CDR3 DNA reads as TGCAGCGTTGTGTCAGGGGCGGGCTCCTACGAGCAGTACTTC. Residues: CSVVSGAGSYEQYF.

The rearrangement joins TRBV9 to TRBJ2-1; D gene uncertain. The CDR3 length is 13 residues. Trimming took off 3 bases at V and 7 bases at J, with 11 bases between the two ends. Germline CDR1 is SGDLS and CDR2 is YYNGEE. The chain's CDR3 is CASSDGFLNEQFF. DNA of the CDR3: TGTGCCAGCAGCGACGGTTTCTTGAATGAGCAGTTCTTC.

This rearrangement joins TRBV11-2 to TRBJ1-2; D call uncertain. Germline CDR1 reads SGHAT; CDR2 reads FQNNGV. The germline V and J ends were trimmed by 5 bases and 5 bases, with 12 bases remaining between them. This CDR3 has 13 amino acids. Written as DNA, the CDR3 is TGTGCCAGCAGCCCGGGGTCCTTTTATGGCTACACCTTC. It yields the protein CASSPGSFYGYTF.

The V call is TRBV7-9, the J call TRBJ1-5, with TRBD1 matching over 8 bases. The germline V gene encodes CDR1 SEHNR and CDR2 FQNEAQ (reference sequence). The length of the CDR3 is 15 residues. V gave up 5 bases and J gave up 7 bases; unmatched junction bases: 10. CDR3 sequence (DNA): TGTGCCAGCAGCGATTTTACAGGGGGAGGGCAGCCCCAGCATTTT. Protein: CASSDFTGGGQPQHF.

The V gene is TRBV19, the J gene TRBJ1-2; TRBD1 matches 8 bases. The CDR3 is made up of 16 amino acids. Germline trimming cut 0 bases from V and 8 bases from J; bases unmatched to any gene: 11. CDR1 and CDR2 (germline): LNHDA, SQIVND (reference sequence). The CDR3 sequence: CASSIDRQGRPLGYTF. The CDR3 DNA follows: TGTGCCAGTAGTATAGACCGACAGGGGAGACCTTTGGGCTACACCTTC.

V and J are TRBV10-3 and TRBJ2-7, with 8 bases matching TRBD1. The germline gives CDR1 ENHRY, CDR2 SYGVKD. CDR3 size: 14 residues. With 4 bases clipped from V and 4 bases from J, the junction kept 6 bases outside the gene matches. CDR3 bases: TGTGCCATCAGTGCGAGGACAGGGAGTTACGAGCAGTACTTC. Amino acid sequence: CAISARTGSYEQYF.

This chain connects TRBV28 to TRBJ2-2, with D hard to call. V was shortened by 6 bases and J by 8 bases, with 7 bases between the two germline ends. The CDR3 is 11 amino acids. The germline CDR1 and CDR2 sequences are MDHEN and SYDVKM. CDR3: CASRTWGELFF. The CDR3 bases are TGTGCCAGCAGAACTTGGGGGGAGCTGTTTTTT.

The CDR3 protein is CASSLSDQETQYF. The DNA of the CDR3 is TGTGCCAGCAGCTTATCGGACCAAGAGACCCAGTACTTC. The V call is TRBV11-2, the J call TRBJ2-5; D is uncertain. The germline V gene has CDR1 SGHAT and CDR2 FQNNGV. The CDR3 runs 13 residues. V dropped 2 bases and J dropped 0 bases, with 4 bases sitting between them.

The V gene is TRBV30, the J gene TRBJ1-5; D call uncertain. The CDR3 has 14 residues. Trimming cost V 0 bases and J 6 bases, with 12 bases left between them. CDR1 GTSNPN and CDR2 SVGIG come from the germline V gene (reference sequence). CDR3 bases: TGTGCCTGGAGTGTACCGGGTTCTGGTCAGCCCCAGCATTTT. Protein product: CAWSVPGSGQPQHF.

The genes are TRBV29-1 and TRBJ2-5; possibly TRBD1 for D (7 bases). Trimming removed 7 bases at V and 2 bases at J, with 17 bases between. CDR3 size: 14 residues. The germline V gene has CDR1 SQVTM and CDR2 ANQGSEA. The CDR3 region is CSAIKTGRQETQYF. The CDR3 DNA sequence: TGCAGCGCGATAAAGACAGGGAGGCAAGAGACCCAGTACTTC.

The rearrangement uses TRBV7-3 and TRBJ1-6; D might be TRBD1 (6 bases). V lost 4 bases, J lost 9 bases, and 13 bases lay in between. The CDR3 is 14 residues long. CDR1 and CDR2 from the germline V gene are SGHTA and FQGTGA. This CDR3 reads CASSSQGVGSPLHF. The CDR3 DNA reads TGTGCCAGCAGCTCACAGGGCGTAGGTTCACCCCTCCACTTT. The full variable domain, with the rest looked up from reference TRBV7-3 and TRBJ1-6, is GAGVSQTPSNKVTEKGKYVELRCDPISGHTALYWYRQSLGQGPEFLIYFQGTGAADDSGLPNDRFFAVRPEGSVSTLKIQRTERGDSAVYLCASSSQGVGSPLHFGNGTRLTVT.

The CDR3 sequence: CASSPSLAASTDTQYF. As DNA, the CDR3 is TGTGCCAGCAGCCCCTCCCTAGCGGCTAGCACAGATACGCAGTATTTT. The rearrangement joins TRBV4-2 to TRBJ2-3; 7 bases match TRBD2. Trimming took 4 bases from V and 0 from J; bases not matched to a gene: 7. The CDR3 length is 16 residues. CDR1 is LGHNA, CDR2 YNFKEQ, per germline.

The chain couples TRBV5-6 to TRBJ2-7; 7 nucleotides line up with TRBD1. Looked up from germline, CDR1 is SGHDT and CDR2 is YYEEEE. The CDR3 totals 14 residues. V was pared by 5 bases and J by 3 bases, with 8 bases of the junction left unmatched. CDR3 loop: CASSFQGDSYEQYF. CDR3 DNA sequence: TGTGCCAGCAGTTTCCAGGGGGACAGCTACGAGCAGTACTTC.

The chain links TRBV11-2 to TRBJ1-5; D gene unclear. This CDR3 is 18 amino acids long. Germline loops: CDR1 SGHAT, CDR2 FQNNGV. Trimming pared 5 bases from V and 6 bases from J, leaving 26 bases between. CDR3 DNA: TGTGCCAGCAGCCGCAAACGGGGAAACAGTGGGTCCGCTCAGCCCCAGCATTTT. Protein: CASSRKRGNSGSAQPQHF. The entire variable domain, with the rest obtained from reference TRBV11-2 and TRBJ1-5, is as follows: EAGVAQSPRYKIIEKRQSVAFWCNPISGHATLYWYQQILGQGPKLLIQFQNNGVVDDSQLPKDRFSAERLKGVDSTLKIQPAKLEDSAVYLCASSRKRGNSGSAQPQHFGDGTRLSIL.

CDR3 bases: TGTGCCAGCTCACCGGAACAGGGGGCGCTTTGGAATGAGCAGTTCTTC. Translating gives CASSPEQGALWNEQFF. The rearrangement joins TRBV18 to TRBJ2-1; 9 nucleotides match TRBD1. There are 16 residues in the CDR3. After removal of 3 bases from V and 7 bases from J, the junction contained 10 bases not matched to a gene. Looked up from germline, CDR1 is KGHSH and CDR2 is LQKENI. Full variable domain (outside the CDR3, taken from reference TRBV18 and TRBJ2-1): NAGVMQNPRHLVRRRGQEARLRCSPMKGHSHVYWYRQLPEEGLKFMVYLQKENIIDESGMPKERFSAEFPKEGPSILRIQQVVRGDSAAYFCASSPEQGALWNEQFFGPGTRLTVL.